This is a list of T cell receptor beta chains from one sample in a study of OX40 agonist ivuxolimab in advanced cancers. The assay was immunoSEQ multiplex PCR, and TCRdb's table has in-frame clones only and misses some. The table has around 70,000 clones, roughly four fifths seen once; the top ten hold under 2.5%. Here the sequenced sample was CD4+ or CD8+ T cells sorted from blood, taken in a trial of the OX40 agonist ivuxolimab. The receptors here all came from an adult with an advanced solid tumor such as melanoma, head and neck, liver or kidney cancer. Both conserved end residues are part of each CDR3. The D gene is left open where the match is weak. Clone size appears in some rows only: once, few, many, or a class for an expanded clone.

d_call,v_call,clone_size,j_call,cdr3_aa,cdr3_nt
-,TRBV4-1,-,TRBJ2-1,CASSQLDILDYNEQFF,TGCGCCAGCAGCCAGTTGGACATCCTAGACTACAATGAGCAGTTCTTC
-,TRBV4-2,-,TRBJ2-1,CASSQVGGGSYNEQFF,TGTGCCAGCAGCCAAGTAGGAGGCGGCTCCTACAATGAGCAGTTCTTC
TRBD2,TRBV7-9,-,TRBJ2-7,CASSLAGGYEQYF,TGTGCCAGCAGCCTAGCGGGGGGATACGAGCAGTACTTC
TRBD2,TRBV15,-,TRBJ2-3,CATSRGSAGTSGSERDTQYF,TGTGCCACCAGCAGAGGCTCAGCCGGGACTAGCGGGAGTGAGAGAGATACGCAGTATTTT
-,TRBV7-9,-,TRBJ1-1,CASSLGVRAEAFF,TGTGCCAGCAGCTTAGGGGTAAGGGCTGAAGCTTTCTTT
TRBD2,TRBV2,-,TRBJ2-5,CASSEARGRPAQYF,TGTGCCAGCAGTGAAGCTCGCGGGAGACCGGCCCAGTACTTC
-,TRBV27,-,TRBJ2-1,CASSYRDDNEQFF,TGTGCCAGCAGTTACCGGGACGACAATGAGCAGTTCTTC
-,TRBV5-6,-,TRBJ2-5,CASSSPGETQYF,TGTGCCAGCAGCTCCCCGGGGGAGACCCAGTACTTC
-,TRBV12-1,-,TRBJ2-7,CANTRGLAGPSYEQYF,TGTGCCAACACTCGGGGACTAGCGGGCCCGTCCTACGAGCAGTACTTC
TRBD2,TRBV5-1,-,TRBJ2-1,CASSTGLAVSLYNEQFF,TGCGCCAGCTCTACCGGACTAGCGGTATCCCTCTACAATGAGCAGTTCTTC
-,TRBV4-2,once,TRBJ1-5,CASSQNWGQGNQPQHF,TGTGCCAGCAGCCAAAATTGGGGGCAGGGTAATCAGCCCCAGCATTTT
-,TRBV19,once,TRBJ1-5,CAQLVWGPPNQPQHF,TGTGCCCAGTTAGTTTGGGGCCCTCCCAATCAGCCCCAGCATTTT
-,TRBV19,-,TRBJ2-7,CASSIDGDYEQYF,TGTGCCAGTAGTATTGACGGTGACTACGAGCAGTACTTC
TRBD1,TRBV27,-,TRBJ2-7,CASSTLNRGSGYEQYF,TGTGCCAGCAGTACTCTTAACAGGGGCTCGGGGTACGAGCAGTACTTC
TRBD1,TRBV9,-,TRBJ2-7,CASSATGGTPYEQYF,TGTGCCAGCAGCGCGACAGGGGGGACACCCTACGAGCAGTACTTC
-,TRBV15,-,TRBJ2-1,CATSREPGRYNEQFF,TGTGCCACCAGCAGAGAGCCGGGGCGGTACAATGAGCAGTTCTTC
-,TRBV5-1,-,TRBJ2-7,CASSIEFLRPYEQYF,TGCGCCAGCAGCATCGAGTTCCTGAGGCCCTACGAGCAGTACTTC
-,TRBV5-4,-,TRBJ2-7,CASSSPGLSGIGGYEQYF,TGTGCCAGCAGCTCCCCGGGCTTAAGTGGGATAGGGGGCTACGAGCAGTACTTC
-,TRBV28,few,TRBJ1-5,CASTSQQGHQPQHF,TGTGCCAGCACCTCCCAGCAGGGGCACCAGCCCCAGCATTTT
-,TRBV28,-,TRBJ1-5,CASTKSGGNQPQHF,TGTGCCAGCACCAAGTCGGGGGGCAATCAGCCCCAGCATTTT